This record concerns one T cell receptor (beta chain) sequence. The antigen is undetermined. The primer mix had 60 Vbeta and 13 Jbeta primers. TCRdb's copy holds only in-frame clones and misses some; the assay was immunoSEQ multiplex PCR. This table has tens of thousands of clones, roughly 86% appearing once. The data were taken from a study of cytomegalovirus exposure and HLA in healthy donors. J lost 4 bases, V lost 3 bases, and 4 bases had no gene match. The CDR3 runs 14 residues. CDR1 is MRHNA, CDR2 SNTAGT, per germline. Study results and limitations: Donors were assumed by presence/absence analyses to have roughly uniform sequencing depth. Sequencing likely caused a cluster of highly shared sequence variants. Being productive about 90% or about 30% of the time was typical of most TCR beta V segments in an earlier analysis.

The chain carries TRBV6-4 and TRBJ1-2; 8 bases match TRBD1. The sequenced material came from PBMCs. The clonotype comes from a man younger than 30 in good health and CMV-seronegative. The CDR3: CASSDGQGTYGYTF. CDR3 bases: TGTGCCAGCAGTGATGGACAGGGTACCTATGGCTACACCTTC.